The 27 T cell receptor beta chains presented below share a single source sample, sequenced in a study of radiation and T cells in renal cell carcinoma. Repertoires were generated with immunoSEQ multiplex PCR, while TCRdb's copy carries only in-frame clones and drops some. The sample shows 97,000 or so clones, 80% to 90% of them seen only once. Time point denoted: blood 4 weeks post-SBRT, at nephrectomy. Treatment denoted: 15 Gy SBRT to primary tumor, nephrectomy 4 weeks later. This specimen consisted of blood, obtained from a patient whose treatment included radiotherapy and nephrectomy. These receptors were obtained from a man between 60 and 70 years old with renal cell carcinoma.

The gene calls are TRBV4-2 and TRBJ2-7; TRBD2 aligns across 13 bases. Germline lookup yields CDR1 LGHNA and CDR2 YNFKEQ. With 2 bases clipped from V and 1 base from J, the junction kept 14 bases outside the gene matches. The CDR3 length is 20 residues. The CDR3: CASSQQGTSGIVTASYEQYF. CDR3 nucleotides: TGTGCCAGCAGCCAACAAGGGACTAGCGGGATAGTCACGGCGTCCTACGAGCAGTACTTC.

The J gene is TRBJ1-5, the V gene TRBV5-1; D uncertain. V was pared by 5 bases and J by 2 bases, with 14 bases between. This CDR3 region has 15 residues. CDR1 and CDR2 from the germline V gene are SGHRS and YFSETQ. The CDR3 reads CASRQTYRGNQPQHF. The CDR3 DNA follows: TGCGCCAGCAGACAGACGTACCGAGGCAATCAGCCCCAGCATTTT.

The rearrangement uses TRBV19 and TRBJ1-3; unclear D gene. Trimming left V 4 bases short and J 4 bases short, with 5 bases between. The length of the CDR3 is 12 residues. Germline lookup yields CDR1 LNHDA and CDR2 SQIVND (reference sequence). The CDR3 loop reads CASSTTGNTIYF. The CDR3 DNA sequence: TGTGCCAGTAGTACGACAGGAAACACCATATATTTT.

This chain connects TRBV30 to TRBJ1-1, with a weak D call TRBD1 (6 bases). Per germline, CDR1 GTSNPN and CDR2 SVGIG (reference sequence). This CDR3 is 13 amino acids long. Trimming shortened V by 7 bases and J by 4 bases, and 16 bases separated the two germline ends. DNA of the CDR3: TGTGCCTCCTCGGGAGGGGGAGGCACTGAAGCTTTCTTT. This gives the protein CASSGGGGTEAFF.

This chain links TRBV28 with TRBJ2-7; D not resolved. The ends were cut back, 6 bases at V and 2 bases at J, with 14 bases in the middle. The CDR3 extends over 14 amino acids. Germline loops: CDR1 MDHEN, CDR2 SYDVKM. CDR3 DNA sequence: TGTGCCAGCAGGCGGCTAGTTGGGGCCTACGAGCAGTACTTC. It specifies CASRRLVGAYEQYF.

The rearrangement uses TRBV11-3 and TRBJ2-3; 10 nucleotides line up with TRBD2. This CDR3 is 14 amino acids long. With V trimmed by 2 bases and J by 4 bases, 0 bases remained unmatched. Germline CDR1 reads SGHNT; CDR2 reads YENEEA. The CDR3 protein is CASSLTSGADTQYF. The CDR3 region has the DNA TGTGCCAGCAGCTTAACTAGCGGGGCAGATACGCAGTATTTT.

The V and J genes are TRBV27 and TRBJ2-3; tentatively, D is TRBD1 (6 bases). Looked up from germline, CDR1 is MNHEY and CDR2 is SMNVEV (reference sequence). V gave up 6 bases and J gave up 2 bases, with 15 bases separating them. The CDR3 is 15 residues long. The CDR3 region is CASSDQGPHTDTQYF. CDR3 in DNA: TGTGCCAGCAGCGACCAGGGGCCTCACACAGATACGCAGTATTTT.

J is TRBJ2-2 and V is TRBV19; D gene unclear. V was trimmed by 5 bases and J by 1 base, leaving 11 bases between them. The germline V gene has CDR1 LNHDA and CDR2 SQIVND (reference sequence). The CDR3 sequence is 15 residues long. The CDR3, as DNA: TGTGCCAGTAGTCCCCAGGCGTTGAACACCGGGGAGCTGTTTTTT. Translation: CASSPQALNTGELFF.

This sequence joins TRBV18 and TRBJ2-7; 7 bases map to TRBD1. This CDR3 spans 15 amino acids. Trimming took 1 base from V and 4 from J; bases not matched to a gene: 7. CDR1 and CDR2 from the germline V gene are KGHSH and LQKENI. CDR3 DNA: TGTGCCAGCTCACCACTAGGGACAGATACTTACGAGCAGTACTTC. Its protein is CASSPLGTDTYEQYF.

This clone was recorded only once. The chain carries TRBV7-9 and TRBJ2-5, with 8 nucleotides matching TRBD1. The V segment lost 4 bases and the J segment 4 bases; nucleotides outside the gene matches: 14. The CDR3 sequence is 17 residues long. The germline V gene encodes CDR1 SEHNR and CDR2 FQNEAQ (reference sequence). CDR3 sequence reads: CASSYPPFGQGGETQYF. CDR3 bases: TGTGCCAGCAGCTACCCTCCCTTTGGACAGGGTGGAGAGACCCAGTACTTC.

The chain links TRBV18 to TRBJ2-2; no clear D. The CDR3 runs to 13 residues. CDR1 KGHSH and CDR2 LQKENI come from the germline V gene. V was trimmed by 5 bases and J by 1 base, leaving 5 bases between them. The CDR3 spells CASSAENTGELFF. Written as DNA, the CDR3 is TGTGCCAGCTCAGCAGAGAACACCGGGGAGCTGTTTTTT.

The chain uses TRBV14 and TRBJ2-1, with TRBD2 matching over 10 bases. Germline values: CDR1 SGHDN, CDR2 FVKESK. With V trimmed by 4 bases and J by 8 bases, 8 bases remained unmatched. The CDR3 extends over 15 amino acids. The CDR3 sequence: CASSRRLAGIDEQFF. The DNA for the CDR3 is TGTGCCAGCAGCCGAAGACTAGCGGGCATCGATGAGCAGTTCTTC.

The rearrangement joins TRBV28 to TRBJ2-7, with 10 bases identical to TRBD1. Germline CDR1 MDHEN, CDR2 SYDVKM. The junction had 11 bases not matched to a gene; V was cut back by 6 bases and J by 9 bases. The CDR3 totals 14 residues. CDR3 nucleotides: TGTGCCAGCAGCCCCTGGGACAGGGGTTTAGGGCAGTACTTC. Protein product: CASSPWDRGLGQYF.

CDR3 DNA sequence: TGCGCCAGCAGCCCGGGGGGAAGGAGTGAAAAACTGTTTTTT. This codes for CASSPGGRSEKLFF. The genes are TRBV5-1 and TRBJ1-4; TRBD1 is a possible D gene (5 bases). Germline loops: CDR1 SGHRS, CDR2 YFSETQ. The CDR3 is 14 amino acids. V was pared by 4 bases and J by 7 bases, with 14 bases between. Looking up the rest from reference TRBV5-1 and TRBJ1-4 gives the full variable domain: KAGVTQTPRYLIKTRGQQVTLSCSPISGHRSVSWYQQTPGQGLQFLFEYFSETQRNKGNFPGRFSGRQFSNSRSEMNVSTLELGDSALYLCASSPGGRSEKLFFGSGTQLSVL.

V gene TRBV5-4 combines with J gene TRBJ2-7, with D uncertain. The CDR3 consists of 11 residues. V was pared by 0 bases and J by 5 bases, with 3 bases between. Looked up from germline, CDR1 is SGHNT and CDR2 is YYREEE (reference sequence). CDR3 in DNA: TGTGCCAGCAGCTTGGGGGACGAGCAGTACTTC. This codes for CASSLGDEQYF.

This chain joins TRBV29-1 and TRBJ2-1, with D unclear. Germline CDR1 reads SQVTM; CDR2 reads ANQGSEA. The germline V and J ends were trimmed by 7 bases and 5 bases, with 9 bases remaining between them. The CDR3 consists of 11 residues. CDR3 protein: CSAAQNNEQFF. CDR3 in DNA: TGCAGCGCAGCGCAAAACAATGAGCAGTTCTTC.

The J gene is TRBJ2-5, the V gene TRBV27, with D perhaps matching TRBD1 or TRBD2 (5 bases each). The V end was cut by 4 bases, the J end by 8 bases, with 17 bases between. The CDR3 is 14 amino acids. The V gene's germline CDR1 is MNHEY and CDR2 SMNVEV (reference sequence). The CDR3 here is CASSWGSGIDTQYF. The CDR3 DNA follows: TGTGCCAGCAGTTGGGGGTCAGGCATAGATACCCAGTACTTC.

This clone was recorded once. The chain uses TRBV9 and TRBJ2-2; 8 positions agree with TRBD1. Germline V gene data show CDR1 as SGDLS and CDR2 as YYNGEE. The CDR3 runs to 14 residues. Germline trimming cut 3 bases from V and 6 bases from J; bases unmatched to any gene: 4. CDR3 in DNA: TGTGCCAGCAGCGCACAGGGGGTCCCCGGGGAGCTGTTTTTT. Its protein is CASSAQGVPGELFF.

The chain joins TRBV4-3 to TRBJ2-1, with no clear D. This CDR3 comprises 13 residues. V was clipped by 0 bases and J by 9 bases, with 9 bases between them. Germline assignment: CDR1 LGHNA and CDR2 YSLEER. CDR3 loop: CASSQDPEREQFF. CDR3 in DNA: TGCGCCAGCAGCCAAGATCCCGAACGTGAGCAGTTCTTC.

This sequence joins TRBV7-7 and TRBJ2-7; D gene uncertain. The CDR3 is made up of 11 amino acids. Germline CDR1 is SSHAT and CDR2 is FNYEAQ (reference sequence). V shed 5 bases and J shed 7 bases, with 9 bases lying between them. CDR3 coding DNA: TGTGCCAGCAGCCGGCTTCAGGAGCAGTACTTC. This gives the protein CASSRLQEQYF.

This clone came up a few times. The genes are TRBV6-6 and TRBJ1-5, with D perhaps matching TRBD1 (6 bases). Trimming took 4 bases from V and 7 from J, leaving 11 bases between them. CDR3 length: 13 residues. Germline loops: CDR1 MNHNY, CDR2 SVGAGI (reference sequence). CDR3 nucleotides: TGTGCCAGCAGTTTCAACAGGGAACAGCCCCAGCATTTT. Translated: CASSFNREQPQHF.

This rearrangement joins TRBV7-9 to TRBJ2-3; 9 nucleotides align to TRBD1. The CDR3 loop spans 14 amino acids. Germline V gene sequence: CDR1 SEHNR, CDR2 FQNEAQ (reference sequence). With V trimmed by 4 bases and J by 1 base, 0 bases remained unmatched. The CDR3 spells CASSWTGGTDTQYF. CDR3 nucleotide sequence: TGTGCCAGCAGCTGGACAGGGGGCACAGATACGCAGTATTTT.

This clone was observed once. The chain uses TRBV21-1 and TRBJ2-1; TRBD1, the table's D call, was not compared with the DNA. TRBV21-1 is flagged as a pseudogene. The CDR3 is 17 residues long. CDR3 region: CASSDPDRGHLDNEQFF. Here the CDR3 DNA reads TGTGCCAGCAGCGACCCGGACAGGGGGCATCTAGATAATGAGCAGTTCTTC.

CDR3 sequence: CASSEDSADGTDTQYF. CDR3 bases: TGTGCCAGCAGCGAGGACAGCGCGGACGGCACAGATACGCAGTATTTT. V usage is TRBV9 and J usage is TRBJ2-3, with D maybe TRBD1 (6 bases). The V end lost 3 bases, the J end lost 1 base, and 15 bases lay between the germline ends. Germline V lookup: CDR1 SGDLS, CDR2 YYNGEE. This CDR3 has 16 residues.

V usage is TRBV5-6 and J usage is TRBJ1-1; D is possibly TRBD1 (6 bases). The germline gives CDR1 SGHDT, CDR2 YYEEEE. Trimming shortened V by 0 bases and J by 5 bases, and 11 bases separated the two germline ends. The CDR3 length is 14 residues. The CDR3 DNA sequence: TGTGCCAGCAGCTTGGGCGGGGGCGGTACTGAAGCTTTCTTT. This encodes CASSLGGGGTEAFF.

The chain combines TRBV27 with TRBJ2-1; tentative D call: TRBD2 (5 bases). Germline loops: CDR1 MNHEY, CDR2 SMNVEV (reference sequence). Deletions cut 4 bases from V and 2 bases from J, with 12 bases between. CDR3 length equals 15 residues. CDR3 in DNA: TGTGCCAGCAGTTCCCCTAGCTCTACCTACAATGAGCAGTTCTTC. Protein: CASSSPSSTYNEQFF.

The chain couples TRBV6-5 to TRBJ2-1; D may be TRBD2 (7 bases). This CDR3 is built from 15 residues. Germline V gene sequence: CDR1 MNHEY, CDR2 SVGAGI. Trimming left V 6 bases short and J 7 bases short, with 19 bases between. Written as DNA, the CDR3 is TGTGCCAGCAGCCCATGGGGGGGGCAGAAAAATGAGCAGTTCTTC. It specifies CASSPWGGQKNEQFF.